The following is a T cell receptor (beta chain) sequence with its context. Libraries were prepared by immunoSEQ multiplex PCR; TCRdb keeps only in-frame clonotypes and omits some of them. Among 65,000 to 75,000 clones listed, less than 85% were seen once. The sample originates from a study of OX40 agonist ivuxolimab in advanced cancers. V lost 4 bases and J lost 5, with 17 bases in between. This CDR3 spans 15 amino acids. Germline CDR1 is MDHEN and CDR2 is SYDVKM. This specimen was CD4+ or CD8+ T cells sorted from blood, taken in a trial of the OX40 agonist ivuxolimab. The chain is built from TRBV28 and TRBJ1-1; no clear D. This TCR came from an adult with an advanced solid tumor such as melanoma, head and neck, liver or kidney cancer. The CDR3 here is CASSSNIGVGTEAFF. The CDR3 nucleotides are TGTGCCAGCAGTTCCAACATTGGGGTAGGGACTGAAGCTTTCTTT.